This T cell receptor (beta chain) was retrieved from a study of blood T cell repertoires in COVID-19. Membership in each cohort depended on participant-reported clinical history. The repertoire was sequenced with immunoSEQ multiplex PCR; TCRdb's copy has only in-frame clones and lacks some. The sample includes roughly 250,000 clones, around 88% of them seen just once. The ends lost 4 bases at V and 3 bases at J; junction bases unmatched: 10. This CDR3 has 15 amino acids. Germline loops: CDR1 SGHRS, CDR2 YFSETQ. V and J are TRBV5-1 and TRBJ2-7; the match to TRBD2 covers 7 bases. The origin of this receptor is a woman aged 40 to 49 with acute COVID-19. The specimen was PBMCs or T cells enriched from blood (not recorded which). CDR3 coding DNA: TGCGCCAGCAGCCAGTCTGGCGGGAGAATCTACGAGCAGTACTTC. This gives the protein CASSQSGGRIYEQYF.